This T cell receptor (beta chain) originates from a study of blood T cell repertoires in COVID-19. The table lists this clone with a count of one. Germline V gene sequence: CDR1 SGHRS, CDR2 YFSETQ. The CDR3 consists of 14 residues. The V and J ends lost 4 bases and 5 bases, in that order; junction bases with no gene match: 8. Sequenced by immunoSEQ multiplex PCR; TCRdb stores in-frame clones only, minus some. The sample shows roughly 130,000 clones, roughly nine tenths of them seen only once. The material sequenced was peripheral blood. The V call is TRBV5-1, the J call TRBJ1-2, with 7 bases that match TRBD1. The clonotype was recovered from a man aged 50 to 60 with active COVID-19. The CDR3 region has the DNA TGCGCCAGCAGCGGTGACAGGGACCGTTATGGCTACACCTTC. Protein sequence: CASSGDRDRYGYTF.